This record concerns one T cell receptor beta chain sequence. The target of this receptor is not known. No clone much larger than this one lies a single base away; base qualities are absent. Sequencing of TCR beta CDR3 regions was performed at survey depth on the immunoSEQ platform. The QIAamp DNA micro kit was used to extract genomic DNA from every cultured and uncultured CD8+ T cell population. The study's processing was this. Samples with fewer than 5,000 productive reads were excluded, which removed about 6% of the 75 HIV peptide-stimulated cultures. Sequences were trimmed to CDR3 by a MANAFEST web app, and nonproductive sequences, CDR3s under 5 amino acids, and sequences not starting with C or ending with F/W were removed. Antigen-specific clonotypes had to expand in at least 2 of 3 replicates versus no-peptide control at FDR 0.01, only within one epitope family. A frequency at least fivefold higher than in wells stimulated with peptides from other epitope families was additionally required for specific clonotypes. The table comes from immuneACCESS by way of TCRdb, which keeps in-frame sequences with V and J called. Part of the clones is missing from these tables; in studies checked, under half for an unresolved V gene and the rest for unknown reasons. The DNA was the basis for D and trimming; V, J and clone size are from that table. This sample has roughly 7,300 clones in its table, and 50% to 70% of those were observed once. Over 35% of the sample rests with the top ten.

This specimen belongs to a study of CD8 T cell repertoires and HIV-1 epitope variants (dated by TCRdb to 2020 to 2022). In the study overall: In separate culture wells, T cells were stimulated with each of twenty-five peptides that represented autologous and known Gag and Nef epitope variants. Among the control conditions were a peptide pool of CMV, EBV and flu, the Ebola AY9 epitope serving as a negative control, and a well with no peptide. A total of 83 T cell cultures were run, with each culture condition done in triplicate except for one peptide, which was done in duplicate. The epitopes tested were three Gag epitope families plus Nef HW9 and YT9. The cultures were grown for 10 days in IMDM with gentamicin, and half of the media was changed on days 3 and 7 with IL-2, IL-7 and IL-15 added. An aliquot of 1M T cells was saved as an uncultured baseline condition, separate from the approximately 80 T cell cultures. T cells were enriched with the EasySep Human T Cell Enrichment Kit and co-cultured with equal numbers of autologous T cell-negative cells as antigen-presenting cells.

V loses 8 bases of germline sequence and J loses 3 bases, and the interval between the two ends is 14 bases. Taken from cysteine to phenylalanine, the CDR3 has 14 residues. Kept here is only the CDR3 DNA, which spans 42 bases and is read in frame from base 1. From a lookup of the germline V gene, CDR1 and CDR2 are SGHVS and FQNEAQ. The EasySep Human CD8+ T Cell Enrichment Kit was used on day 10 to isolate CD8+ T cells from every culture. Study-wide findings and limitations: The assay identified only TCR beta chains and indicated proliferation to antigen, not T cell function or cytokine profile. Fewer than ten antigen-specific TCR beta clonotypes were identified, of which six appeared to be cross-reactive for autologous or known escape epitope variants. About 5 clonotypes recognized the Nef KF9 family and one clonotype recognized the HW9 family, while no responses were seen to the TAALDMSHF plasma variant.

The receptor was derived from a male donor with HIV. The chain uses TRBV7-8 and TRBJ2-1; no D segment can be confidently identified. The material sequenced was cultured CD8+ T cells derived from PBMCs. The bases read TGTGCCAGCGGTACTAAGGTTCTCTACAATGAGCAGTTCTTC. This translates into CASGTKVLYNEQFF.